This passage covers 9 T cell receptor beta chains from one sample sequenced in a study of blood T cell repertoires in COVID-19 (TCRdb year 2020). The library was built by means of the immunoSEQ multiplex PCR assay. TCRdb stores this immuneACCESS table with in-frame sequences only. Part of the clones is absent; in the studies checked, under half of the shortfall reflects unresolved V genes, and no reason is known for the rest. The sample profile shows over 250,000 clones; roughly 87% of them were found once. The ten largest make up around 0.78% of the sample. The sample taken for sequencing was peripheral blood. The receptor set was obtained from a woman under 40 with acute or convalescent COVID-19.

The chain links TRBV30 to TRBJ2-7; D gene uncertain. Trimming took 5 bases from V and 2 from J, leaving 7 bases between them. Germline values: CDR1 GTSNPN, CDR2 SVGIG (reference sequence). The CDR3 runs to 11 residues. CDR3 coding DNA: TGTGCCTGGGGTCGGGCCTACGAGCAGTACTTC. It specifies CAWGRAYEQYF.

The CDR3 sequence is CASSSGGTSGRSDEQYF. The CDR3 nucleotides read TGTGCCAGCAGTTCGGGGGGGACTAGCGGGAGGAGTGACGAGCAGTACTTC. This chain links TRBV7-2 with TRBJ2-7, with 15 bases matching TRBD2. Germline assignment: CDR1 SGHTA and CDR2 FQGNSA. CDR3 size: 17 residues. V lost 6 bases and J lost 5; bases outside the gene matches: 11.

This clone was found a few times. The chain joins TRBV10-1 to TRBJ1-1; TRBD1 is a possible D gene (6 bases). This CDR3 is built from 13 residues. The germline V gene encodes CDR1 WNHNN and CDR2 SYGVQD (reference sequence). Trimming left V 3 bases short and J 2 bases short, with 7 bases between. CDR3 in DNA: TGCGCCAGCAGTGAACAGGGTAACACTGAAGCTTTCTTT. It specifies CASSEQGNTEAFF.

The rearrangement joins TRBV21-1 to TRBJ1-5; TRBD1 is taken as the D call from the table, unchecked against the DNA. TRBV21-1 is a listed pseudogene. CDR3 length: 18 amino acids. CDR3 in DNA: TGTGCCAGCAGCACTCGAGAAAAATGGGGACAGGTGCATCAGCCCCAGCATTTT. Its translation: CASSTREKWGQVHQPQHF.

The chain employs TRBV9 and TRBJ1-1; D possibly corresponds to TRBD1 (6 bases). This CDR3 spans 13 amino acids. CDR1 and CDR2 (germline): SGDLS, YYNGEE. V lost 3 bases and J lost 5, with 11 bases in between. The CDR3 spells CASSETGRTEAFF. CDR3 nucleotides: TGTGCCAGCAGCGAGACAGGTCGGACTGAAGCTTTCTTT. Full variable domain (rest looked up from reference TRBV9 and TRBJ1-1): DSGVTQTPKHLITATGQRVTLRCSPRSGDLSVYWYQQSLDQGLQFLIQYYNGEERAKGNILERFSAQQFPDLHSELNLSSLELGDSALYFCASSETGRTEAFFGQGTRLTVV.

This sequence joins TRBV30 and TRBJ2-3; the match to TRBD2 covers 7 bases. Germline CDR1 reads GTSNPN; CDR2 reads SVGIG (reference sequence). With 5 bases clipped from V and 1 base from J, the junction kept 6 bases outside the gene matches. There are 14 residues in the CDR3. CDR3 in amino acids: CAWGRGLRTDTQYF. The CDR3 nucleotides read TGTGCCTGGGGGAGGGGACTCCGCACAGATACGCAGTATTTT.

The gene calls are TRBV14 and TRBJ1-6; D unresolved. The CDR3 length is 14 residues. Germline lookup yields CDR1 SGHDN and CDR2 FVKESK. V lost 0 bases, J lost 10 bases, and 10 bases lay in between. The CDR3: CASSQETWRSPLHF. The DNA for the CDR3 is TGTGCCAGCAGCCAAGAAACCTGGAGATCACCCCTCCACTTT.

This chain joins TRBV5-1 and TRBJ1-1; tentatively, D is TRBD1 (6 bases). The germline V gene encodes CDR1 SGHRS and CDR2 YFSETQ. Trimming took 0 bases from V and 1 from J, leaving 10 bases between them. The CDR3 has 15 residues. CDR3 nucleotides: TGCGCCAGCAGCTTGGCCGACAGGACGAACACTGAAGCTTTCTTT. It encodes CASSLADRTNTEAFF.

The CDR3 here is CASTPGDREVSEQYF. CDR3 DNA sequence: TGTGCCAGCACCCCAGGGGACAGGGAGGTAAGCGAGCAGTACTTC. The rearrangement links TRBV7-9 to TRBJ2-7; TRBD1 matches 9 bases. The CDR3 sequence is 15 residues long. Germline lookup yields CDR1 SEHNR and CDR2 FQNEAQ (reference sequence). Trimming cost V 7 bases and J 6 bases; bases outside gene matches: 13.